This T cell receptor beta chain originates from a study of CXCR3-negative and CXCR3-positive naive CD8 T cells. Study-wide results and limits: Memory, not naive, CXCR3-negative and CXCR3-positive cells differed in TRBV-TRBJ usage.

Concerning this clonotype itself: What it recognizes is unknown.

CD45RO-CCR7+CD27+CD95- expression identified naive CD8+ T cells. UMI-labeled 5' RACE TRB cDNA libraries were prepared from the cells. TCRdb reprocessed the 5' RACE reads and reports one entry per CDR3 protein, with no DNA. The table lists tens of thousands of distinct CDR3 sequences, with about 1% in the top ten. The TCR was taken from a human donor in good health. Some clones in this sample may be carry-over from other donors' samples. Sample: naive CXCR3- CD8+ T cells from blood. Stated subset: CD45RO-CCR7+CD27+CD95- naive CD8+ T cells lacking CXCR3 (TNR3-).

CDR3 sequence reads: CASSYSSGEGRNEQFF. This chain links TRBV6-6 with TRBJ2-1; with no DNA, the TCRdb D assignment of TRBD2 cannot be verified. The CDR3 runs 16 residues. The germline V gene has CDR1 MNHNY and CDR2 SVGAGI (reference sequence).